Sequencing of this T cell receptor beta chain was carried out in a study of tumor-infiltrating lymphocytes in localized non-small cell lung cancer. Broader study findings: T-cell fraction did not differ between immunotypes IM1 and IM2. Different pieces of the same tissue went to different assays, confounding technical variation with intratumor heterogeneity.

TCRdb keeps only in-frame clones here, not all; method: immunoSEQ multiplex PCR. Of about 25,000 clones in the sample, roughly 70% were seen once. This clone was detected a few times. Its antigen is still unknown. Material for sequencing was lung tumor tissue. The origin of this receptor is a human donor with non-small cell lung cancer.

The CDR3 DNA is TGTGCCAGCAGTCTATACACAACGGGGAACACTGAAGCTTTCTTT. It encodes CASSLYTTGNTEAFF. This chain connects TRBV28 to TRBJ1-1; no clear D. The length of the CDR3 is 15 residues. Germline V CDR1 and CDR2: MDHEN, SYDVKM. Trimming left V 5 bases short and J 1 base short, with 14 bases between.